The clone carrying this T cell receptor beta chain was seen many times. The antigen is unknown. This CDR3 is built from 19 residues. Germline V lookup: CDR1 SGHTA, CDR2 FQGNSA. Unmatched junction bases numbered 15, after V lost 3 bases and J lost 2 bases. This specimen comes from a study of T cell repertoires in cytomegalovirus infection. Findings of the study overall: HLA-C-restricted CMV-specific TCR beta clonotypes were dominant in the ex vivo response.

TCRdb analysed the reads with MiXCR anew, one entry per CDR3 protein. The table includes about 250,000 distinct CDR3 sequences, roughly 6.5% detected once. J is TRBJ2-3 and V is TRBV7-2, with 9 positions matching TRBD2. Sequencing used PBMCs. The receptor's source is a human donor in good health (CMV status not recorded). Some clones in this sample may be carry-over from other donors' samples. In DNA form, the CDR3 reads TGTGCCAGCAGCTTGAGGTTTGAAGCGGGGGGCGGCTCCACAGATACGCAGTATTTT. It is translated as CASSLRFEAGGGSTDTQYF. Full variable domain (remainder filled in from reference TRBV7-2 and TRBJ2-3): GAGVSQSPSNKVTEKGKDVELRCDPISGHTALYWYRQSLGQGLEFLIYFQGNSAPDKSGLPSDRFSAERTGGSVSTLTIQRTQQEDSAVYLCASSLRFEAGGGSTDTQYFGPGTRLTVL.